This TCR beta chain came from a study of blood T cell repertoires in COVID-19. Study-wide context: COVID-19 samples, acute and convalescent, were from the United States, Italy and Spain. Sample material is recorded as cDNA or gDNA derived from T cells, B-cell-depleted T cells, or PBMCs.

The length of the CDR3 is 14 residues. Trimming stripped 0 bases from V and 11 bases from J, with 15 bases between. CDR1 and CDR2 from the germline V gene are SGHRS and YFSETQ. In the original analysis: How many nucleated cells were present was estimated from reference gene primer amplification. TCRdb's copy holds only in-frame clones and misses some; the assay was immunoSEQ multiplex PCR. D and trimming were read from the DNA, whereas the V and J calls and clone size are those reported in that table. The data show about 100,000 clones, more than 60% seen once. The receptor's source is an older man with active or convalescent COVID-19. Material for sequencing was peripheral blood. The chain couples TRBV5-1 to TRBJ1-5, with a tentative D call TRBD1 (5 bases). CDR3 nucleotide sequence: TGCGCCAGCAGCTTGGAGCAGGGTGGGATGTCCCAGCATTTT. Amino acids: CASSLEQGGMSQHF. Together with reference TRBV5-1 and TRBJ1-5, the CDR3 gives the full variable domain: KAGVTQTPRYLIKTRGQQVTLSCSPISGHRSVSWYQQTPGQGLQFLFEYFSETQRNKGNFPGRFSGRQFSNSRSEMNVSTLELGDSALYLCASSLEQGGMSQHFGDGTRLSIL.